These T cell receptor beta chains were read from a single sample in a study of CD8+ T cells in alopecia areata. TCRdb keeps only in-frame clones here, not all; method: immunoSEQ multiplex PCR. The sample comprises under 300,000 clones, over 45% of which are singletons, and 0.9% to 0.95% rests with the top ten. Sequenced material: CD4+ T cells sorted from blood, taken around week 52, from a patient treated with tofacitinib. These receptors were obtained from a human donor with alopecia areata. The CDR3 runs from the conserved cysteine through the conserved F or W. Each record gives: V gene, J gene, CDR3 protein.

TRBV29-1	TRBJ1-1	CSVEGRQANTEAFF
TRBV13	TRBJ2-7	CASSVPGGGGQYF
TRBV30	TRBJ1-2	CAMIDRGFSTF
TRBV30	TRBJ1-1	CTGTGGTEAFF
TRBV19	TRBJ1-4	CASSTVLQEGKLFF
TRBV6-5	TRBJ2-7	CASSYSHNSYEQYF
TRBV30	TRBJ1-2	CAWSTGSGYTF
TRBV19	TRBJ2-7	CASRVQGGHEQYF
TRBV29-1	TRBJ1-2	CSVHREGGYTF
TRBV9	TRBJ2-7	CASSVDDGGGEQYF
TRBV20-1	TRBJ1-1	CSGESYTEAFF
TRBV7-2	TRBJ1-1	CASSRSTVNTEAFF
TRBV4-1	TRBJ2-7	CASSQDRGQGNNEQYF
TRBV5-1	TRBJ2-7	CASSRGWDGQAYEQYF
TRBV30	TRBJ2-4	CAWGVGVSIQYF
TRBV30	TRBJ2-5	CACSRQRQETQYF
TRBV25-1	TRBJ2-7	CASSRQGDHEQYF
TRBV7-6	TRBJ2-1	CASSPQPSSYNEQFF
TRBV4-1	TRBJ2-3	CASSQGESLGTDTQYF
TRBV19	TRBJ1-1	CASRDRGTEAFF
TRBV6-5	TRBJ2-3	CASRFGAGLRDTQYF
TRBV6-5	TRBJ1-1	CASSYSGGGMNTEAFF
TRBV27	TRBJ2-3	CASSFGGEGTDTQYF
TRBV20-1	TRBJ2-1	CSARDGAGGFF
TRBV10-3	TRBJ1-6	CAIRDRLSNSYNSPLHF
TRBV10-3	TRBJ2-7	CAISVTRGGNEQYF
TRBV10-3	TRBJ2-3	CAIRGTGVPDTQYF
TRBV25-1	TRBJ1-6	CASSPGASPLHF
TRBV30	TRBJ2-1	CAWRSRVFEQFF
TRBV29-1	TRBJ1-1	CSVGRETVSEAFF
TRBV27	TRBJ2-5	CASSLARGQGTETQYF
TRBV7-2	TRBJ1-4	CASSSPTGGGEKLFF
TRBV29-1	NA	CSVEDRNEQYF
TRBV4-3	TRBJ1-2	CASSPDGSNYGYTF
TRBV2	TRBJ2-5	CASSVESPKYF
TRBV7-6	TRBJ2-2	CASSLQTGQTGELFF
TRBV7-6	TRBJ1-1	CASSSDRGRNTEAFF
TRBV30	TRBJ1-3	CARDSGNTIYF
TRBV29-1	TRBJ2-2	CSVEVAAGPVFTGELFF
TRBV5-1	TRBJ1-4	CASSQGGRSELFF
TRBV9	TRBJ2-3	CASSVGGAYTDTQYF
TRBV7-3	TRBJ2-1	CASSGRGENEQFF
TRBV14	TRBJ2-5	CASSQDGETQYF
TRBV5-1	TRBJ2-2	CASSTTGGLTGELFF
TRBV9	TRBJ1-2	CASSVAGAYGYGYTF
TRBV5-1	TRBJ2-5	CASSLDGTDQETQYF
TRBV29-1	TRBJ2-5	CSVGRASGDETQYF
TRBV30	TRBJ1-5	CAWSRDRGFSSNQPQHF
TRBV7-9	TRBJ2-1	CASSLGPREQFF
TRBV14	TRBJ1-2	CASSARLIIGYTF
TRBV23-1	TRBJ1-5	CASSRGDQPQHF
TRBV7-9	TRBJ1-2	CASSLGDYGYTF
TRBV5-8	TRBJ2-3	CASSPHRGGVTDTQYF
TRBV11-2	TRBJ2-2	CASSPRQGWPGELFF
TRBV15	TRBJ1-1	CATSRQGANTEAFF
TRBV10-3	TRBJ1-2	CAISEVATGYGYTF
TRBV29-1	TRBJ2-3	CSVEAPLTDTQYF
TRBV10-3	TRBJ1-6	CAISLLRGPDSPLHF